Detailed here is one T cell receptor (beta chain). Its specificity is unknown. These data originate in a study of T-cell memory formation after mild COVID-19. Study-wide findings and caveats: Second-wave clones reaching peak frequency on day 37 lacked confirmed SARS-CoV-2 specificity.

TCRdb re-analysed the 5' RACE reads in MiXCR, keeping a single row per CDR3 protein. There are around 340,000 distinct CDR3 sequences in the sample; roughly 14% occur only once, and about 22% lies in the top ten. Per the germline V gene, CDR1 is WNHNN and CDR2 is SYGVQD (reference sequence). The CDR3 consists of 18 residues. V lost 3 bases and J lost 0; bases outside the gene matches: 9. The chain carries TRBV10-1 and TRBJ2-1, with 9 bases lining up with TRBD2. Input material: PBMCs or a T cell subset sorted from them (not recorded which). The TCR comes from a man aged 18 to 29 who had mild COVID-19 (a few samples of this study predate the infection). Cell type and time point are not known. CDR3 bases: TGCGCCAGCAGTGACGCGGGCCTAGCGGGGTTCTCCTACAATGAGCAGTTCTTC. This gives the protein CASSDAGLAGFSYNEQFF.